The next 29 T cell receptor beta chains were all read from a single sample in a study of blood T cell repertoires in COVID-19. Clones were read by immunoSEQ multiplex PCR, and TCRdb kept only the in-frame ones, dropping some. The table has 30,000 to 35,000 clones, 83% seen once. Specimen: peripheral blood. All receptors come from a man in his fifties or sixties with acute or convalescent COVID-19.

The chain has TRBV9 and TRBJ1-1, with D maybe TRBD1 (5 bases). The germline V gene encodes CDR1 SGDLS and CDR2 YYNGEE. The CDR3 runs to 14 residues. Trimming left V 6 bases short and J 1 base short, with 13 bases between. As DNA, the CDR3 is TGTGCCAGCAATCCAGGGAATAGGAACACTGAAGCTTTCTTT. Its protein is CASNPGNRNTEAFF.

V and J are TRBV5-1 and TRBJ1-2, with D perhaps TRBD1 (5 bases). The CDR3 covers 13 residues. The ends were cut back, 4 bases at V and 3 bases at J, with 10 bases in the middle. CDR1 is SGHRS, CDR2 YFSETQ, per germline. CDR3 sequence (DNA): TGCGCCAGCAGCCGCTGGGGGGACTATGGCTACACCTTC. It specifies CASSRWGDYGYTF.

The chain has TRBV5-1 and TRBJ1-2; 7 bases are shared with TRBD1. The length of the CDR3 is 14 residues. With V trimmed by 6 bases and J by 2 bases, 7 bases remained unmatched. Germline V gives CDR1 SGHRS, CDR2 YFSETQ. CDR3 amino acids: CASKSAGQNYGYTF. In nucleotides, the CDR3 is TGCGCCAGCAAATCGGCGGGACAGAACTATGGCTACACCTTC.

The V call is TRBV6-5, the J call TRBJ2-5, with 9 bases aligning to TRBD1. The V gene's germline CDR1 is MNHEY and CDR2 SVGAGI. The length of the CDR3 is 14 residues. J was trimmed by 6 bases and V by 5 bases; bases with no gene match: 7. The CDR3 spells CASSMDRGKKTQYF. CDR3 nucleotide sequence: TGTGCCAGCAGTATGGACAGGGGTAAAAAGACCCAGTACTTC.

The chain joins TRBV6-1 to TRBJ2-7, with D maybe TRBD2 (5 bases). Per germline, CDR1 MNHNS and CDR2 SASEGT. CDR3 length equals 20 residues. Between the trimmed V and J ends, which lost 1 base and 6 bases, there was a span of 31 bases. The CDR3 spells CASSEGVSGAVLTRWIEQYF. In nucleotides, the CDR3 is TGTGCCAGCAGTGAAGGGGTGTCAGGAGCGGTCCTAACGAGGTGGATCGAGCAGTACTTC.

The chain recombines TRBV27 with TRBJ2-7, with 8 bases identical to TRBD1. Per germline, CDR1 MNHEY and CDR2 SMNVEV (reference sequence). Losses at the gene ends were 4 bases for V and 1 base for J; bases not matched to a gene: 3. The CDR3 covers 14 residues. The CDR3 sequence is CASSWTGRSYEQYF. CDR3 nucleotides: TGTGCCAGCAGTTGGACAGGGCGATCCTACGAGCAGTACTTC.

This chain joins TRBV6-1 and TRBJ2-3; 8 nucleotides agree with TRBD1. Looked up from germline, CDR1 is MNHNS and CDR2 is SASEGT. V trimming: 2 bases; J trimming: 0 bases; junction bases outside the gene matches: 7. The CDR3 runs to 17 residues. CDR3 region: CASSEQRQGISTDTQYF. The CDR3 nucleotides are TGTGCCAGCAGTGAACAGCGACAGGGGATAAGCACAGATACGCAGTATTTT.

The chain has TRBV28 and TRBJ1-1; TRBD1 is a possible D gene (5 bases). The CDR3 contains 12 residues. Germline V lookup: CDR1 MDHEN, CDR2 SYDVKM. The V gene lost 10 bases and the J gene lost 7 bases, with 16 bases spanning the gap. The chain's CDR3 is CATGRAISEAFF. DNA of the CDR3: TGTGCCACCGGCAGGGCAATAAGTGAAGCTTTCTTT.

CDR3 region: CASILMNTEAFF. As DNA, the CDR3 is TGTGCCAGCATCCTAATGAACACTGAAGCTTTCTTT. The chain joins TRBV7-9 to TRBJ1-1; D is unclear. The CDR3 extends over 12 amino acids. Per the germline V gene, CDR1 is SEHNR and CDR2 is FQNEAQ (reference sequence). V gave up 7 bases and J gave up 0 bases, with 6 bases separating them.

This clone was observed a handful of times. The chain combines TRBV19 with TRBJ1-1, with TRBD1 as a possible D gene (6 bases). V dropped 5 bases and J dropped 6 bases, with 16 bases sitting between them. Germline CDR1 LNHDA, CDR2 SQIVND (reference sequence). This CDR3 region has 14 residues. The CDR3 spells CASSFHREAPEAFF. CDR3 sequence (DNA): TGTGCCAGTAGTTTTCACAGGGAAGCCCCTGAAGCTTTCTTT.

This chain joins TRBV10-1 and TRBJ2-3, with 12 bases that match TRBD2. V lost 0 bases to trimming and J lost 6 bases; unmatched junction nucleotides: 7. This CDR3 is 17 amino acids long. From germline, CDR1 is WNHNN and CDR2 SYGVQD (reference sequence). CDR3 sequence reads: CASSESLAGGRPDTQYF. The CDR3 DNA follows: TGCGCCAGCAGTGAGTCCCTAGCGGGAGGGAGACCCGATACGCAGTATTTT.

The chain has TRBV5-5 and TRBJ2-3; TRBD2 might be the D (5 bases). There are 15 residues in the CDR3. Trimming removed 1 base at V and 0 bases at J, with 9 bases between. CDR1 SGHKS and CDR2 YYEKEE come from the germline V gene (reference sequence). As DNA, the CDR3 is TGTGCCAGCAGCTTGATCCCGGGGAGCACAGATACGCAGTATTTT. Its protein is CASSLIPGSTDTQYF.

This chain links TRBV6-5 with TRBJ1-2, with 8 bases matching TRBD1. The V gene end was trimmed by 7 bases and the J gene end by 7 bases; junction bases not matched to a gene: 11. This CDR3 is 14 amino acids long. The germline CDR1 and CDR2 sequences are MNHEY and SVGAGI. Here the CDR3 reads CASKGTGPGGGYTF. In DNA, the CDR3 is TGTGCCAGCAAGGGGACAGGACCTGGGGGTGGCTACACCTTC.

This clone has a single count. The chain joins TRBV18 to TRBJ2-1; 7 nucleotides match TRBD2. The CDR3 spans 16 residues. Per germline, CDR1 KGHSH and CDR2 LQKENI. The J segment lost 0 bases and the V segment lost 2 bases, leaving 4 bases of the junction unmatched. The CDR3: CASSPLRGDSYNEQFF. The CDR3 coding sequence is TGTGCCAGCTCACCATTACGGGGGGACTCCTACAATGAGCAGTTCTTC.

V usage is TRBV4-1 and J usage is TRBJ2-7; tentatively, D is TRBD1 (5 bases). Per germline, CDR1 MGHRA and CDR2 YSYEKL. Trimming took off 2 bases at V and 2 bases at J, with 19 bases between the two ends. The CDR3 covers 17 residues. The CDR3: CASSQNPSGAGPYEQYF. DNA for the CDR3: TGCGCCAGCAGCCAAAATCCCTCTGGAGCAGGGCCCTACGAGCAGTACTTC.

CDR3 sequence reads: CASSGGLFTEAFF. Here the CDR3 DNA reads TGTGCCAGCAGTGGGGGCCTCTTCACTGAAGCTTTCTTT. The V gene is TRBV27, the J gene TRBJ1-1; D may be TRBD1 (6 bases). The CDR3 contains 13 residues. Germline V gene sequence: CDR1 MNHEY, CDR2 SMNVEV (reference sequence). V was clipped by 5 bases and J by 4 bases, with 11 bases between them.

This chain uses TRBV19 with TRBJ2-6; possibly TRBD2 for D (5 bases). The V gene's germline CDR1 is LNHDA and CDR2 SQIVND (reference sequence). V lost 4 bases and J lost 0, with 7 bases in between. This CDR3 contains 15 residues. This CDR3 is CASSKTSSGANVLTF. The CDR3 DNA is TGTGCCAGTAGTAAAACTAGCTCTGGGGCCAACGTCCTGACTTTC. Combining the CDR3 with reference TRBV19 and TRBJ2-6 gives the whole variable domain DGGITQSPKYLFRKEGQNVTLSCEQNLNHDAMYWYRQDPGQGLRLIYYSQIVNDFQKGDIAEGYSVSREKKESFPLTVTSAQKNPTAFYLCASSKTSSGANVLTFGAGSRLTVL.

This clone was seen a few times. V usage is TRBV21-1 and J usage is TRBJ1-1. TRBV21-1 is tagged as a pseudogene. The CDR3 has 13 residues. CDR3 bases: TGTGCCAGCCCTAGGGAGAGCGAGACTGAAGCTTTCTTT. It specifies CASPRESETEAFF.

This clone was picked up a small number of times. This chain connects TRBV6-5 to TRBJ1-1; TRBD1 might be the D (5 bases). Trimming took 5 bases from V and 2 from J, leaving 12 bases between them. CDR3 size: 14 residues. Germline V gene data show CDR1 as MNHEY and CDR2 as SVGAGI. The CDR3 region is CASSMTTENTEAFF. In nucleotides, the CDR3 is TGTGCCAGCAGTATGACGACAGAAAACACTGAAGCTTTCTTT.

This chain links TRBV5-6 with TRBJ1-1; possible D gene TRBD1, 6 bases. Germline V CDR1 and CDR2: SGHDT, YYEEEE. CDR3 length: 15 residues. With 3 bases removed from V and 5 bases from J, the gap between germline ends came to 17 bases. This CDR3 is CASSSPGQVETEAFF. CDR3 in DNA: TGTGCCAGCAGCTCACCGGGACAAGTAGAGACTGAAGCTTTCTTT.

The chain joins TRBV4-1 to TRBJ1-5; 10 bases align to TRBD1. The CDR3 runs 17 residues. Germline V lookup: CDR1 MGHRA, CDR2 YSYEKL. The V and J ends lost 1 base and 2 bases, in that order; junction bases with no gene match: 5. DNA of the CDR3: TGCGCCAGCAGCCAAGTTAGCGGACAGGGGGGCAATCAGCCCCAGCATTTT. Amino acid sequence: CASSQVSGQGGNQPQHF.

The chain carries TRBV7-9 and TRBJ2-7; 8 bases are shared with TRBD1. The germline CDR1 and CDR2 sequences are SEHNR and FQNEAQ (reference sequence). The trim removed 1 base at V and 3 bases at J, leaving 5 bases unmatched. This CDR3 is 15 amino acids long. Written as DNA, the CDR3 is TGTGCCAGCAGCTTAGGGACAGGGAAGGGCTACGAGCAGTACTTC. It specifies CASSLGTGKGYEQYF.

V is TRBV20-1 and J is TRBJ1-1; unclear D gene. In germline, CDR1 is DFQATT, CDR2 SNEGSKA (reference sequence). This CDR3 is 11 amino acids long. The V end lost 8 bases, the J end lost 7 bases, and 14 bases lay between the germline ends. The CDR3 spells CSPKTTYEAFF. The CDR3 DNA is TGCAGTCCCAAAACCACATATGAAGCTTTCTTT.

In its sample, this clone was seen a few times. Other DNA variants within this sample encode the same CDR3. The V and J genes are TRBV18 and TRBJ1-1; D call uncertain. CDR3 size: 13 residues. V gave up 2 bases and J gave up 1 base, with 5 bases separating them. CDR1 and CDR2 from the germline V gene are KGHSH and LQKENI. The CDR3 bases are TGTGCCAGCTCACCAAATCGGAACACTGAAGCTTTCTTT. Translating gives CASSPNRNTEAFF.

Note on this clone: At one of its ends the junction is not consistent with the germline gene, which may arise from a read error. The chain has TRBV7-7 and TRBJ2-3, with 12 positions matching TRBD2. Germline V CDR1 and CDR2: SSHAT, FNYEAQ (reference sequence). This CDR3 is built from 16 residues. The CDR3, as DNA: TGTGCTAGCAGCTTCTCGGGACTAGCGGGTTCAGATACGCAGTATTTT. As protein: CASSFSGLAGSDTQYF.

The rearrangement joins TRBV11-2 to TRBJ1-2; no definite D call. Germline V gene lookup returns CDR1 SGHAT and CDR2 FQNNGV. This CDR3 has 13 residues. The V end lost 1 base, the J end lost 8 bases, and 11 bases lay between the germline ends. The CDR3 DNA reads TGTGCCAGCAGCTTAGGCCAGGCGAACGGCTACACCTTC. Residues: CASSLGQANGYTF.

The chain combines TRBV19 with TRBJ1-2, with a possible D match to TRBD1 (5 bases). This CDR3 is built from 14 residues. V was cut by 4 bases and J by 6 bases, with 15 bases left in between. The germline CDR1 and CDR2 sequences are LNHDA and SQIVND (reference sequence). The CDR3 loop reads CASSTPGLSHGYTF. In DNA form, the CDR3 reads TGTGCCAGTAGTACACCGGGACTTAGCCATGGCTACACCTTC. The complete variable domain, with remaining parts taken from reference TRBV19 and TRBJ1-2, reads DGGITQSPKYLFRKEGQNVTLSCEQNLNHDAMYWYRQDPGQGLRLIYYSQIVNDFQKGDIAEGYSVSREKKESFPLTVTSAQKNPTAFYLCASSTPGLSHGYTFGSGTRLTVV.

This clone has more than one count but fewer than ten. The gene calls are TRBV5-1 and TRBJ2-7, with D perhaps TRBD1 (5 bases). Trimming pared 0 bases from V and 3 bases from J, leaving 7 bases between. CDR3 length: 13 residues. Per the germline V gene, CDR1 is SGHRS and CDR2 is YFSETQ. CDR3: CASSLGTIYEQYF. For the CDR3, the DNA is TGCGCCAGCAGCTTGGGGACAATCTACGAGCAGTACTTC.

The rearrangement joins TRBV14 to TRBJ1-2; weak D call: TRBD1 (5 bases). The V end lost 3 bases, the J end lost 5 bases, and 10 bases lay between the germline ends. The CDR3 contains 13 residues. Germline V lookup: CDR1 SGHDN, CDR2 FVKESK. CDR3 loop: CASSQGRGYGYTF. The DNA for the CDR3 is TGTGCCAGCAGCCAGGGGAGGGGATATGGCTACACCTTC.